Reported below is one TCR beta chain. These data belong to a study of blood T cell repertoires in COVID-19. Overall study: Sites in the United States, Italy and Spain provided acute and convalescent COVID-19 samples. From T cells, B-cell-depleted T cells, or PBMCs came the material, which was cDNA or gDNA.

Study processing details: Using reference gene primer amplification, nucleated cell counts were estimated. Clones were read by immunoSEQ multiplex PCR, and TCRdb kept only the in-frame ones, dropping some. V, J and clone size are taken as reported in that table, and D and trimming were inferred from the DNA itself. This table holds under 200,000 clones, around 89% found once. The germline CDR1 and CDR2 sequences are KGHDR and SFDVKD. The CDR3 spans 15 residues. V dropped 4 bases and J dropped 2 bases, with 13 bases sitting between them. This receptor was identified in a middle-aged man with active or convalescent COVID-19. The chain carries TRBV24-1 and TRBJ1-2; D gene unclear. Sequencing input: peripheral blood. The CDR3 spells CATSDSRVTNYGYTF. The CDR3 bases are TGTGCCACCAGTGACTCGAGGGTTACGAACTATGGCTACACCTTC.